Shown below are 2 T cell receptor beta chains from a single sample sequenced in a study of blood T cells in healthy people across ages. The second PCR ran roughly 6 to 11 cycles with a sample-barcoded 5' primer and J-beta primers. One entry per CDR3 protein results from TCRdb running MiXCR on the 5' RACE reads. The sample contains 500,000 to 650,000 distinct CDR3 sequences, over 25% of which appear only once. These data were also reused for a study on T cells of mothers and their children.

Sequenced material: blood. The receptors derive from a boy younger than 10 in good health.

The gene calls are TRBV10-3 and TRBJ2-7; D may be TRBD1 (6 bases). The V end lost 3 bases, the J end lost 4 bases, and 10 bases lay between the germline ends. The germline CDR1 and CDR2 sequences are ENHRY and SYGVKD. CDR3 length: 13 residues. The CDR3 sequence: CAISDRRGYEQYF. The CDR3 DNA is TGTGCCATCAGTGACCGAAGGGGGTACGAGCAGTACTTC.

A remark on this clonotype: A junction end diverges from the germline sequence, so it may reflect a read error. V usage is TRBV7-2 and J usage is TRBJ2-1; 11 bases are a match to TRBD2. The CDR3 covers 15 residues. The germline V gene has CDR1 SGHTA and CDR2 FQGNSA. CDR3 bases: TGTGCCTGCAGCTCGACTAGCGGGAATTTTAATGAGCAGTTCTTC. This encodes CACSSTSGNFNEQFF.